This T cell receptor (beta chain) derives from a study of cytomegalovirus exposure and HLA in healthy donors. Study results and caveats: Three of the chains that were CMV-associated were confirmed in vitro to be specific for CMV antigens. The productive fraction for most TCR beta V segments was about 87% or about 30% in an earlier analysis. It was reported that the classifier diagnosed cytomegalovirus status with high specificity and sensitivity in both the original and validation cohorts. Among TCR sequences, most were rare, though some public TCRs appeared in many donors.

The primer mix had 60 Vbeta and 13 Jbeta primers. Assay used: immunoSEQ multiplex PCR; TCRdb lists only in-frame clones, some missing. The profile shows 120,000 or so clones, 81% of them singletons. Concerning this clone: Its cognate antigen is unknown.

Germline V CDR1 and CDR2: SGHVS, FQNEAQ. The CDR3 totals 14 residues. Trimming took off 3 bases at V and 3 bases at J, with 11 bases between the two ends. The clonotype was recovered from a man between 18 and 29 years old in good health and CMV-seronegative. The sample was PBMCs. The rearrangement uses TRBV7-8 and TRBJ1-1; D uncertain. CDR3 sequence (DNA): TGTGCCAGCAGCTTCGCGGGGTTCGACACTGAAGCTTTCTTT. Residues: CASSFAGFDTEAFF.